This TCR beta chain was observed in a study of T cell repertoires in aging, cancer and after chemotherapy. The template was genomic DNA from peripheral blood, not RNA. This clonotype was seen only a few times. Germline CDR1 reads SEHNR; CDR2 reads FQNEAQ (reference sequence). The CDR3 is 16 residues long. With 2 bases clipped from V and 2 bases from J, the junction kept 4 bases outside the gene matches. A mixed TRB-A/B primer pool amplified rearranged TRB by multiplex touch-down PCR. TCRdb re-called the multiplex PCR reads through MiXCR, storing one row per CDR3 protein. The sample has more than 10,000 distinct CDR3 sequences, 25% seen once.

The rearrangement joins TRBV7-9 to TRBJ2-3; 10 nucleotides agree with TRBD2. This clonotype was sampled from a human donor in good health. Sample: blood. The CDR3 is CASSLFLAGVTDTQYF. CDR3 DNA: TGTGCCAGCAGCTTATTCCTAGCGGGGGTCACAGATACGCAGTATTTT.